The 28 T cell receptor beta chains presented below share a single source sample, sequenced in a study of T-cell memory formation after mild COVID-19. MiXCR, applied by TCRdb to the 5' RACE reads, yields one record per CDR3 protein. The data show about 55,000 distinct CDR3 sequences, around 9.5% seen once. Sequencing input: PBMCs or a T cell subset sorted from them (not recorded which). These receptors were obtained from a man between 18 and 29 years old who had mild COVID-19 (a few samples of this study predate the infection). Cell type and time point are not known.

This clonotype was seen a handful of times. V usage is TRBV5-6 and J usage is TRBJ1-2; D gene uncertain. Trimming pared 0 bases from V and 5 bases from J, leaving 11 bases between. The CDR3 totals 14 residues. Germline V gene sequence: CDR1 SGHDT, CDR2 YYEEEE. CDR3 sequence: CASSLVPMEYGYTF. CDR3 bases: TGTGCCAGCAGCTTGGTCCCCATGGAGTATGGCTACACCTTC.

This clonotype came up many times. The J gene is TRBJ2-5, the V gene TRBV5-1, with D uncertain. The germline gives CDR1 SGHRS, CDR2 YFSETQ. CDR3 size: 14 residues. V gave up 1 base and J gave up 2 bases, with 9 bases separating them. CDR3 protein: CASSLTDIQETQYF. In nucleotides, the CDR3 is TGCGCCAGCAGCTTGACAGATATACAAGAGACCCAGTACTTC.

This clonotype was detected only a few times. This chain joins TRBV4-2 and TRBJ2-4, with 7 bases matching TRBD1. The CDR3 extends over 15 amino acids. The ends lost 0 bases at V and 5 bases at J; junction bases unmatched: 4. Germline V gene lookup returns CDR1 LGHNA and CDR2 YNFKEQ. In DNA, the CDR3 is TGTGCCAGCAGCCAAGATGAGCAGGGGGAAAACATTCAGTACTTC. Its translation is CASSQDEQGENIQYF.

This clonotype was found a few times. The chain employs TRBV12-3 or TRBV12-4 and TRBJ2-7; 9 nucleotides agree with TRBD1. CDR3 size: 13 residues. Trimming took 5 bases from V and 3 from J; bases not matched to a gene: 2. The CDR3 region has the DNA TGTGCCAGCAGTGGACAGGGGAACTACGAGCAGTACGTC. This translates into CASSGQGNYEQYV.

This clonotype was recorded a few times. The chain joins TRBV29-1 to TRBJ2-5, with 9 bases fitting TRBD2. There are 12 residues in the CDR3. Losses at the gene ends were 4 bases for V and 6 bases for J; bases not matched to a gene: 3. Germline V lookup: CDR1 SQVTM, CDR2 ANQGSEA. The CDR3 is CSVASGGKTQYF. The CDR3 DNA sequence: TGCAGCGTTGCAAGCGGGGGGAAGACCCAGTACTTC.

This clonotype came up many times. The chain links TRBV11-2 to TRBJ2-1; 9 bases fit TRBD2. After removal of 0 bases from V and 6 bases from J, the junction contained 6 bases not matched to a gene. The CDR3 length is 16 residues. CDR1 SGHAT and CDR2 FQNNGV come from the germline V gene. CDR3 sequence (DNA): TGTGCCAGCAGCTTAGATCTTTGGCGGGGGGGCAATGAGCAGTTCTTC. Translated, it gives CASSLDLWRGGNEQFF. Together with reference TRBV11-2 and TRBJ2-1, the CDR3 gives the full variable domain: EAGVAQSPRYKIIEKRQSVAFWCNPISGHATLYWYQQILGQGPKLLIQFQNNGVVDDSQLPKDRFSAERLKGVDSTLKIQPAKLEDSAVYLCASSLDLWRGGNEQFFGPGTRLTVL.

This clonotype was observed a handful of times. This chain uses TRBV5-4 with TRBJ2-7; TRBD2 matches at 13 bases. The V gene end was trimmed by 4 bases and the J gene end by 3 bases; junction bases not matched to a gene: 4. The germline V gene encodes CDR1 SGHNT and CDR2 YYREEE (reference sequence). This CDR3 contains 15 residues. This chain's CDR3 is CASSDWTSGGYEQYF. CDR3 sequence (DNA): TGTGCCAGCAGCGACTGGACTAGCGGGGGCTACGAGCAGTACTTC.

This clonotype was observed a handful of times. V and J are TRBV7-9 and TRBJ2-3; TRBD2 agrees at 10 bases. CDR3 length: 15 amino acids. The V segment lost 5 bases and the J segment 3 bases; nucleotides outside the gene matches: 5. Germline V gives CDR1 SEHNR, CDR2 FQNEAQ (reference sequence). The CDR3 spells CASSHGTSATDTQYF. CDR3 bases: TGTGCCAGCAGCCACGGGACTAGCGCAACAGATACGCAGTATTTT.

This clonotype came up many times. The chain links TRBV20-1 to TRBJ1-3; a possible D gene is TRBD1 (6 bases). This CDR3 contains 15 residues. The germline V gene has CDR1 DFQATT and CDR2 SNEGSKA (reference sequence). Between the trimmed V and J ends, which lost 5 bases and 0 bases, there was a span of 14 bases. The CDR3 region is CSAGRQALSGNTIYF. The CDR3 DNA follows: TGCAGTGCTGGAAGACAGGCCCTCTCTGGAAACACCATATATTTT.

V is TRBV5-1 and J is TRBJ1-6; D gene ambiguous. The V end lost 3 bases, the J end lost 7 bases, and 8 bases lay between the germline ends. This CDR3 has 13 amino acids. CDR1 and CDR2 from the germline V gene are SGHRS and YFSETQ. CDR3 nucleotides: TGCGCCAGCAGCTCCAGTGAGAATTCACCCCTCCACTTT. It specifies CASSSSENSPLHF.

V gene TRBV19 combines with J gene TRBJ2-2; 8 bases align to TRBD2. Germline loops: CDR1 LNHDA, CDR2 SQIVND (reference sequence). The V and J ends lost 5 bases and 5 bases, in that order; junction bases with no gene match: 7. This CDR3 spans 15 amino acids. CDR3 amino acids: CASSRAGGKTGELFF. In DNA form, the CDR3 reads TGTGCCAGTAGTCGCGCGGGGGGCAAAACCGGGGAGCTGTTTTTT.

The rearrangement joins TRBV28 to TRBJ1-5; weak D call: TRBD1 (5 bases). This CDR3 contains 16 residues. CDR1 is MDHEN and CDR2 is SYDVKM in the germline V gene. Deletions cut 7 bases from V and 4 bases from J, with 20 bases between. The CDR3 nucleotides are TGTGCCAGCATTCAGGCGAGGGGACGTTGGAATCAGCCCCAGCATTTT. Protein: CASIQARGRWNQPQHF.

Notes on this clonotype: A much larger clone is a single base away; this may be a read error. The CDR3 loop is CGSSLATRGNEQFF. CDR3 bases: TGCGGCAGCAGCTTGGCAACCAGGGGAAATGAGCAGTTCTTC. J is TRBJ2-1 and V is TRBV5-1, with D perhaps matching TRBD1 (6 bases). CDR3 length: 14 residues. Germline assignment: CDR1 SGHRS and CDR2 YFSETQ.

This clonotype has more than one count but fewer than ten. Here the CDR3 reads CASSSPRFGGFGEKLFF. Here the CDR3 DNA reads TGTGCCAGTAGTTCACCTCGGTTCGGGGGATTCGGCGAAAAACTGTTTTTT. The chain employs TRBV19 and TRBJ1-4; weak D call: TRBD1 (5 bases). Germline V gives CDR1 LNHDA, CDR2 SQIVND (reference sequence). Between the trimmed V and J ends, which lost 5 bases and 8 bases, there was a span of 24 bases. The CDR3 loop spans 17 amino acids.

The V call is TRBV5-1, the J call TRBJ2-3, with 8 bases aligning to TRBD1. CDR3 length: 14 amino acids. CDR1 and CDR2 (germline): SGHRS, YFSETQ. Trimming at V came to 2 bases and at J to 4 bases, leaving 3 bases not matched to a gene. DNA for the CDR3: TGCGCCAGCAGCTTCGCAGGGGGCCCAGATACGCAGTATTTT. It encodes CASSFAGGPDTQYF.

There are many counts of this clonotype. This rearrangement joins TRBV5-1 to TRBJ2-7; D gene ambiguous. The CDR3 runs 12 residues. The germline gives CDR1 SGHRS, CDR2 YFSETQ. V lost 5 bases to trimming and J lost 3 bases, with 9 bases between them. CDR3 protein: CASRFHFYEQYF. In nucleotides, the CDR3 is TGCGCCAGCAGGTTCCATTTCTACGAGCAGTACTTC.

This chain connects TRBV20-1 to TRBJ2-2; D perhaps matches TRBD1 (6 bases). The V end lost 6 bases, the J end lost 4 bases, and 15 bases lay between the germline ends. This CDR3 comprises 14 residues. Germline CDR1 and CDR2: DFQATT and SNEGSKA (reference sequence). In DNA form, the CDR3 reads TGCAGTGCCGGGCCCACAGGGAGCACCGGGGAGCTGTTTTTT. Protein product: CSAGPTGSTGELFF.

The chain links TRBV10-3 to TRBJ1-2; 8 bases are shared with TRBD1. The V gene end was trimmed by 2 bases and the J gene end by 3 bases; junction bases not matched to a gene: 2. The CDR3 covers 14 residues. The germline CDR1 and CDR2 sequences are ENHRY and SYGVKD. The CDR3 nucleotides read TGTGCCATCAGTGAGCCGGACAGGGACTATGGCTACACCTTC. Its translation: CAISEPDRDYGYTF.

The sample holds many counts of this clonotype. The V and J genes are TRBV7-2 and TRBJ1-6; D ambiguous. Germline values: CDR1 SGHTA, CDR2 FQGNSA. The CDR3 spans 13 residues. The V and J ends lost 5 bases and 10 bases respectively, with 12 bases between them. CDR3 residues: CASSEYAGSPLHF. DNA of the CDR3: TGTGCCAGCAGCGAATATGCGGGCTCACCCCTCCACTTT.

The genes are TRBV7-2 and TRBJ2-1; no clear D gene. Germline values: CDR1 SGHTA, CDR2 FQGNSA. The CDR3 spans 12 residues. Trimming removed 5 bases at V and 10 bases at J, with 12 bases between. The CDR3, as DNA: TGTGCCAGCAGCCTTCTGGGGTACGAGCAGTTCTTC. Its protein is CASSLLGYEQFF.

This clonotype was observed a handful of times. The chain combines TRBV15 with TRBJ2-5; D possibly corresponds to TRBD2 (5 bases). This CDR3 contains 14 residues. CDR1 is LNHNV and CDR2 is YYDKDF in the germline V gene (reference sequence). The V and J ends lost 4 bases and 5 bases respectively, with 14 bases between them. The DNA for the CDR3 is TGTGCCACCAGCATACGGACCCGCGGGGAGACCCAGTACTTC. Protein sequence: CATSIRTRGETQYF. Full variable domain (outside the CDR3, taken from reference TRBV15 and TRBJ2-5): DAMVIQNPRYQVTQFGKPVTLSCSQTLNHNVMYWYQQKSSQAPKLLFHYYDKDFNNEADTPDNFQSRRPNTSFCFLDIRSPGLGDTAMYLCATSIRTRGETQYFGPGTRLLVL.

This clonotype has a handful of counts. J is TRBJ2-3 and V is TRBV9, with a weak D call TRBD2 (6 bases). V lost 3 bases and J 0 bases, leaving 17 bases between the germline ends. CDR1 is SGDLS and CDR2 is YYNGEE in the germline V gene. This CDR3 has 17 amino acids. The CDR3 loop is CASSEPWDFTSTDTQYF. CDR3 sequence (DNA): TGTGCCAGCAGCGAGCCCTGGGACTTTACTAGCACAGATACGCAGTATTTT.

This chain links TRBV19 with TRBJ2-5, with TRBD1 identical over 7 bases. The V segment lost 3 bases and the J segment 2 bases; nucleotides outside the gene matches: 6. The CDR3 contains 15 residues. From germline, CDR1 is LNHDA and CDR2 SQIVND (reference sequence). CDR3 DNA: TGTGCCAGTAGTATTGGGGGACAGCAGCAAGAGACCCAGTACTTC. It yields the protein CASSIGGQQQETQYF.

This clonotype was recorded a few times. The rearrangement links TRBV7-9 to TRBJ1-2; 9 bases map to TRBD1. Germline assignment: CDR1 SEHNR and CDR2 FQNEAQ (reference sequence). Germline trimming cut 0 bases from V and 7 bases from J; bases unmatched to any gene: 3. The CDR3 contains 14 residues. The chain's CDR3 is CASSLADRGSGYTF. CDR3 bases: TGTGCCAGCAGCTTAGCGGACAGGGGTAGTGGCTACACCTTC.

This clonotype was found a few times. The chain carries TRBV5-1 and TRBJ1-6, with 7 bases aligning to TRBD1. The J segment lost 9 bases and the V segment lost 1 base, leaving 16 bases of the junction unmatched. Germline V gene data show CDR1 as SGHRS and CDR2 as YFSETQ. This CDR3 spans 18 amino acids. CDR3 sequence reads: CASSLTVDRASGSSPLHF. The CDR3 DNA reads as TGCGCCAGCAGCTTGACAGTCGACAGGGCTTCAGGGAGTTCACCCCTCCACTTT. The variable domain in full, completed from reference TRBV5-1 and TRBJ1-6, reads KAGVTQTPRYLIKTRGQQVTLSCSPISGHRSVSWYQQTPGQGLQFLFEYFSETQRNKGNFPGRFSGRQFSNSRSEMNVSTLELGDSALYLCASSLTVDRASGSSPLHFGNGTRLTVT.

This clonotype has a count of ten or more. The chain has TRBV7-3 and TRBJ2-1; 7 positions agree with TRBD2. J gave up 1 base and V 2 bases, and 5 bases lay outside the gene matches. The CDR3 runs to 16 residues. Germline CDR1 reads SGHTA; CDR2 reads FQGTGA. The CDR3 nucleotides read TGTGCCAGCAGCTTAGAGGGGCGGGGGTCCTACAATGAGCAGTTCTTC. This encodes CASSLEGRGSYNEQFF.

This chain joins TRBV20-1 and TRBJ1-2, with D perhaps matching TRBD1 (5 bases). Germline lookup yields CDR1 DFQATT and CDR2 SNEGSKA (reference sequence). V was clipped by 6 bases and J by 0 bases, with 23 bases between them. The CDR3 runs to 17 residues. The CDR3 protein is CSATRQKKRTANYGYTF. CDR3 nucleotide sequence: TGCAGTGCGACCCGACAGAAAAAAAGGACCGCTAACTATGGCTACACCTTC.

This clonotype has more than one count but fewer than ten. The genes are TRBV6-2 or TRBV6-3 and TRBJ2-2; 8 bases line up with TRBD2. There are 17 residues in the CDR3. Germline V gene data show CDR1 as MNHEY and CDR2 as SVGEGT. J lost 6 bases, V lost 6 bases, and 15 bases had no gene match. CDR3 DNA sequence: TGTGCCAGCAGCTCCCCCGGACGGGGGGGGGGCTCCGGGGAGCTGTTTTTT. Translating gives CASSSPGRGGGSGELFF.